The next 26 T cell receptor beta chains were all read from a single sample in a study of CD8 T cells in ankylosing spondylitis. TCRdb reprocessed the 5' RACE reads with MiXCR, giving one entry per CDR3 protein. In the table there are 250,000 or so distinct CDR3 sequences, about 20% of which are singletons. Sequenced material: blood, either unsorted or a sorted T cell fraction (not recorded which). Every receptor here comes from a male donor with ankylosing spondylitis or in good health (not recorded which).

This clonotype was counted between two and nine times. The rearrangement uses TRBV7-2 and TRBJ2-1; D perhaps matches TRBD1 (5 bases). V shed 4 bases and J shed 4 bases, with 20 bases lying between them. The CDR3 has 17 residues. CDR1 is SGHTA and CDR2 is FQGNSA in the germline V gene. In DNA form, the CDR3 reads TGTGCCAGCAGCTCCTCCCCTCTGGGGCGGTCGTACAATGAGCAGTTCTTC. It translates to CASSSSPLGRSYNEQFF.

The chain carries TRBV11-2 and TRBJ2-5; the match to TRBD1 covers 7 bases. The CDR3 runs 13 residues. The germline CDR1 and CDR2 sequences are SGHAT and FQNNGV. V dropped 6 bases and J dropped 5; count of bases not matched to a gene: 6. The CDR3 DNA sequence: TGTGCCAGCAGGACAGGGTTGGGGGAGACCCAGTACTTC. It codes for CASRTGLGETQYF.

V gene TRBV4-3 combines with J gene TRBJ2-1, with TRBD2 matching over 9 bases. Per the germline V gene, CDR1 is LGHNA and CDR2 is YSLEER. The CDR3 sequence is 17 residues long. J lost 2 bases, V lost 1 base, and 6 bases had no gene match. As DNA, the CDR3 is TGCGCCAGCAGCCAAGGACTAGCGGAGGACCCCTACAATGAGCAGTTCTTC. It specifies CASSQGLAEDPYNEQFF.

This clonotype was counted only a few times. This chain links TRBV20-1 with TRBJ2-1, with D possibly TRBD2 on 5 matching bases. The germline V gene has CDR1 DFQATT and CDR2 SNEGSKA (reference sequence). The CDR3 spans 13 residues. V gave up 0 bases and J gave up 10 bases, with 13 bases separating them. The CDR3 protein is CSARELGELEQFF. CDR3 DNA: TGCAGTGCTAGAGAACTGGGAGAACTGGAGCAGTTCTTC.

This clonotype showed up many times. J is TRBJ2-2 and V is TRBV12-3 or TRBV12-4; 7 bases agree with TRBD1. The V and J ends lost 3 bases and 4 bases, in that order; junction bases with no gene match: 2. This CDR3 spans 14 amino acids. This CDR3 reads CASSFTGVTGELFF. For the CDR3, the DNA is TGTGCCAGCAGTTTCACAGGGGTCACCGGGGAGCTGTTTTTT.

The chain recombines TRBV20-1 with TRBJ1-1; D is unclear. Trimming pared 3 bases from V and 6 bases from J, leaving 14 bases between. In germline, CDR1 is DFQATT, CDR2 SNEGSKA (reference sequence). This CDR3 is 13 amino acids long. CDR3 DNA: TGCAGTGCTAGGTTTCCGAATGGACCTGAAGCTTTCTTT. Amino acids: CSARFPNGPEAFF.

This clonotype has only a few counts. This CDR3 reads CASSYGTSSYNEQFF. The DNA for the CDR3 is TGTGCCAGCAGTTACGGGACTAGCTCCTACAATGAGCAGTTCTTC. The rearrangement links TRBV6-5 to TRBJ2-1; 8 bases line up with TRBD2. This CDR3 comprises 15 residues. The trim removed 2 bases at V and 0 bases at J, leaving 0 bases unmatched. The germline gives CDR1 MNHEY, CDR2 SVGAGI.

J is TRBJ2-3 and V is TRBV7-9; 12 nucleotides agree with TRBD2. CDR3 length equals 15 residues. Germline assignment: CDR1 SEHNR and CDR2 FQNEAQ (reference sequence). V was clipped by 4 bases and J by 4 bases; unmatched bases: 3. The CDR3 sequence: CASSSLAGGPDTQYF. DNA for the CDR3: TGTGCCAGCAGCTCGCTAGCGGGAGGGCCAGATACGCAGTATTTT.

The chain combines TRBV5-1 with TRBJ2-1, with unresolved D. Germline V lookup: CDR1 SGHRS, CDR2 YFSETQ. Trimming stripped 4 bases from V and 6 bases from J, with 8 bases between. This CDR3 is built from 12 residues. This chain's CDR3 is CASSMWGNEQFF. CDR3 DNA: TGCGCCAGCAGCATGTGGGGCAATGAGCAGTTCTTC.

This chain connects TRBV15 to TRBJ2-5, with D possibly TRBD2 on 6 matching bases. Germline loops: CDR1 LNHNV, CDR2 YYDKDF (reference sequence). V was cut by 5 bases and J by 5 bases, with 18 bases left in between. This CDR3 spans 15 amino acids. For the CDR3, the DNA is TGTGCCACCAGCGGGACTGGCGGAGGCGTGGAGACCCAGTACTTC. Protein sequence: CATSGTGGGVETQYF.

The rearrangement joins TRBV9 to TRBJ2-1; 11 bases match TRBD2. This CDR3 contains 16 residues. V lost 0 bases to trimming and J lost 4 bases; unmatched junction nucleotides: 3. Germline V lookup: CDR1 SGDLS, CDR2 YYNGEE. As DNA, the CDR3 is TGTGCCAGCAGCGTAGGAGGGACTAGCGGATACAATGAGCAGTTCTTC. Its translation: CASSVGGTSGYNEQFF.

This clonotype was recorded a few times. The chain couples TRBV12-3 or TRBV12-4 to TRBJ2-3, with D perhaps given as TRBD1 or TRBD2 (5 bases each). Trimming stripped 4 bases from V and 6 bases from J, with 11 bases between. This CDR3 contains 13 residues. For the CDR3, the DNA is TGTGCCAGCAGTTATGGGGGTTCGGATACGCAGTATTTT. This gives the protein CASSYGGSDTQYF.

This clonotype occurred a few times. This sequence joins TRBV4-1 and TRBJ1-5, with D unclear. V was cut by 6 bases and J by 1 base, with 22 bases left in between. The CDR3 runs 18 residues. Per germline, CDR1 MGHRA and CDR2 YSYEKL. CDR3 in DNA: TGCGCCAGCAGTCAGTTCCCCTCCTTGGAATTAAGCAATCAGCCCCAGCATTTT. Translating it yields CASSQFPSLELSNQPQHF.

CDR3 amino acids: CSVERYSRDTYEQYF. DNA of the CDR3: TGCAGCGTTGAGAGATACTCTCGAGATACCTACGAGCAGTACTTC. The gene calls are TRBV29-1 and TRBJ2-7; D not certain. CDR1 SQVTM and CDR2 ANQGSEA come from the germline V gene. This CDR3 has 15 amino acids. V lost 3 bases, J lost 2 bases, and 17 bases lay in between.

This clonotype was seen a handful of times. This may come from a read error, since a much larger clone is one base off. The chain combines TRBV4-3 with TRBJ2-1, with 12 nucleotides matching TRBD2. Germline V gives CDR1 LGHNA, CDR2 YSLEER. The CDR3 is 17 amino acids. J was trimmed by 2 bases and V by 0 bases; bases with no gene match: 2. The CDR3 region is CASSQDRTSGTYNEQFF. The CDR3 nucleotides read TGCGCCAGCAGCCAAGATAGGACTAGCGGGACCTACAATGAGCAGTTCTTC.

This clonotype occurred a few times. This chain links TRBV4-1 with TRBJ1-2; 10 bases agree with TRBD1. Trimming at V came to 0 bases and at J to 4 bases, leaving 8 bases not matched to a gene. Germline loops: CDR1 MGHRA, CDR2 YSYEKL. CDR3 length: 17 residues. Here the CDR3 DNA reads TGCGCCAGCAGCCAAGATAGCGGCGGGACAGGGGCCTATGGCTACACCTTC. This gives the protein CASSQDSGGTGAYGYTF.

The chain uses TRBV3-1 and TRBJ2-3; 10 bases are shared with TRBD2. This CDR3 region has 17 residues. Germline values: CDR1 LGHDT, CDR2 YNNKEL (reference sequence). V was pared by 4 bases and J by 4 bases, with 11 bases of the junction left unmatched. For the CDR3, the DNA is TGTGCCAGCAGCCCCCCATATGAGCGGGAGGGCCCAGATACGCAGTATTTT. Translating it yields CASSPPYEREGPDTQYF.

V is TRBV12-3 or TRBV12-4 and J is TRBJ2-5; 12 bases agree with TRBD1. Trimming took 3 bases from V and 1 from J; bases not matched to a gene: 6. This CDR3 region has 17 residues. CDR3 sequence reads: CASSLGQGAVVQETQYF. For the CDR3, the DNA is TGTGCCAGCAGTTTGGGACAGGGGGCGGTTGTCCAAGAGACCCAGTACTTC.

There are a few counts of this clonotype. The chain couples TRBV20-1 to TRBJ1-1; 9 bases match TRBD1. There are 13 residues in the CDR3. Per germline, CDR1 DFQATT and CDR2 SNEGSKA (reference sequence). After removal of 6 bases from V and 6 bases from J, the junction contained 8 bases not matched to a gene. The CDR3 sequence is CSALDRGAPEAFF. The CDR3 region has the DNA TGCAGTGCATTAGACAGGGGGGCCCCTGAAGCTTTCTTT.

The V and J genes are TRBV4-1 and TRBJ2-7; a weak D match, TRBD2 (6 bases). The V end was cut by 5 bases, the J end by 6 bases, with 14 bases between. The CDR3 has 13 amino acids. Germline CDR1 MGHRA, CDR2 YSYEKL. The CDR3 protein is CASSGGGFSEQYF. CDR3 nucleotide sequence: TGCGCCAGCAGCGGTGGAGGGTTTTCCGAGCAGTACTTC.

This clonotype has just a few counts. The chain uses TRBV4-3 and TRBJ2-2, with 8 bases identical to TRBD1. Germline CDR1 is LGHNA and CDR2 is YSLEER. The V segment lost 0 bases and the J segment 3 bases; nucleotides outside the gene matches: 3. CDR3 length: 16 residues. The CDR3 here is CASSQDRTGYTGELFF. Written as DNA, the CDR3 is TGCGCCAGCAGCCAAGATAGGACAGGGTACACCGGGGAGCTGTTTTTT.

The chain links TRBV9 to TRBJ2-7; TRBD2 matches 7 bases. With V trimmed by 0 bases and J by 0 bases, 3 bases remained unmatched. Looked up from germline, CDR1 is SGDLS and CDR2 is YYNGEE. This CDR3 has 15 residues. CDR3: CASSVEAGRSYEQYF. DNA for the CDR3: TGTGCCAGCAGCGTAGAAGCGGGACGCTCCTACGAGCAGTACTTC. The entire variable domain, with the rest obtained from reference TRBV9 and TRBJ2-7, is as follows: DSGVTQTPKHLITATGQRVTLRCSPRSGDLSVYWYQQSLDQGLQFLIQYYNGEERAKGNILERFSAQQFPDLHSELNLSSLELGDSALYFCASSVEAGRSYEQYFGPGTRLTVT.

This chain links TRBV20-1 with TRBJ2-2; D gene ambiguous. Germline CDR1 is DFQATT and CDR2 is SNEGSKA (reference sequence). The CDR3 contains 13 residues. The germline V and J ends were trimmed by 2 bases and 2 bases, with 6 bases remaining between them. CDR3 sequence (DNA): TGCAGTGCTAGATTCCTAAACACCGGGGAGCTGTTTTTT. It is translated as CSARFLNTGELFF.

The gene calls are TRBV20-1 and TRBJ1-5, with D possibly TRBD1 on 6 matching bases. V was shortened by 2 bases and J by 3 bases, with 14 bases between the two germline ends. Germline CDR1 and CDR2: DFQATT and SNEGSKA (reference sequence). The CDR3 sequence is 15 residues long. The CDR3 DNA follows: TGCAGTGCTAGAAACCCAGGGGAGGACAATCAGCCCCAGCATTTT. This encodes CSARNPGEDNQPQHF.

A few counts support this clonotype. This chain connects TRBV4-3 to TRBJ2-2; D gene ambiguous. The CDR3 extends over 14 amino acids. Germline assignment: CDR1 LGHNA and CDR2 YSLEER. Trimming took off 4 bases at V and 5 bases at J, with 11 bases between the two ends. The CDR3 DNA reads TGCGCCAGCAGCCTAGATATTATGACCGGGGAGCTGTTTTTT. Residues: CASSLDIMTGELFF.

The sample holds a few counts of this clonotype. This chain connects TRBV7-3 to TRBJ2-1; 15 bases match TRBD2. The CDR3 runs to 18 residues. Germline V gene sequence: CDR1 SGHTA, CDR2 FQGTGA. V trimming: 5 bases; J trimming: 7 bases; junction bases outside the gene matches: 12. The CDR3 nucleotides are TGTGCCAGCAGCCAACGGGCTACTGGACTAGCGGGAGGGAATGAGCAGTTCTTC. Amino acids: CASSQRATGLAGGNEQFF.